This TCR beta chain stems from a study of T-cell reconstitution after alpha-beta-depleted transplantation in children. Unique molecular identifiers were incorporated during preparation of the TCRbeta library. TCRdb processed the PCR reads anew with MiXCR; each CDR3 protein has one entry. The repertoire includes 250,000 to 300,000 distinct CDR3 sequences, approximately 9.6% of them detected once, and 10% sits in the top ten. The sample consisted of PBMCs from the stem cell graft donor, taken from the stem cell graft. The TCR comes from a human donor who donated a stem cell graft to a child with SCID.

The DNA of the CDR3 is TGTGCCAGCAGGGCGACAGGGGGATCCTTCTACGAGCAGTACTTC. Translating gives CASRATGGSFYEQYF. The chain joins TRBV12-3 or TRBV12-4 to TRBJ2-7; 9 nucleotides match TRBD1. This CDR3 spans 15 amino acids. Trimming took 6 bases from V and 3 from J; bases not matched to a gene: 9.